The TCR beta chain under discussion was sequenced for a study of T cell responses to AZD1222 COVID-19 vaccine. Study findings and constraints: Donors in the cohort were predominantly white British and more often female, and clonal diversity was possibly underestimated.

The assay was immunoSEQ multiplex PCR, and TCRdb's table has in-frame clones only and misses some. The data show about 150,000 clones, with 80% to 90% seen just once and approximately 6.9% held by the top ten. Concerning this clone itself: The antigen remains unidentified.

J lost 8 bases, V lost 4 bases, and 5 bases had no gene match. There are 14 residues in the CDR3. Germline V lookup: CDR1 MNHEY, CDR2 SVGAGI. This chain uses TRBV6-5 with TRBJ1-2; 12 bases map to TRBD1. The clonotype originates from an adult in good health. This material consisted of peripheral blood, taken on day 0 of AZD1222 vaccination. The CDR3 sequence is CASSSGQGAGGYTF. The CDR3 DNA reads as TGTGCCAGCAGTTCGGGACAGGGGGCAGGGGGCTACACCTTC.